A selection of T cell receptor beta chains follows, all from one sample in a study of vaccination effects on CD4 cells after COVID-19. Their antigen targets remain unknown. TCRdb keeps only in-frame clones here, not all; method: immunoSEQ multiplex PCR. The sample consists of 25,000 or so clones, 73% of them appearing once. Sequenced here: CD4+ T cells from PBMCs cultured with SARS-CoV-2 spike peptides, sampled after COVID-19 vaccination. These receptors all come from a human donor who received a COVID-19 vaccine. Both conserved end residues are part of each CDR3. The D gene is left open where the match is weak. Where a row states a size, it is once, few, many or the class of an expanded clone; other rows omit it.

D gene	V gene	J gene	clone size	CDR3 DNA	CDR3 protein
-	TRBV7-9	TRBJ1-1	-	TGTGCCAGCAGCTCAGGTAGTCCTCCGAACACTGAAGCTTTCTTT	CASSSGSPPNTEAFF
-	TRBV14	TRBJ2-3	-	TGTGCCAGCAGCCACACAGATACGCAGTATTTT	CASSHTDTQYF
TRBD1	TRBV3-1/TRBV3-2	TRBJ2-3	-	TGTGCCAGCAGCCAACGGACAGGGAACTGGGATACGCAGTATTTT	CASSQRTGNWDTQYF
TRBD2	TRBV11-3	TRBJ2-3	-	TGTGCCAGCAGCTTAGGCCGTCTGTCTAGCGGGGGGGCCTCAGATACGCAGTATTTT	CASSLGRLSSGGASDTQYF
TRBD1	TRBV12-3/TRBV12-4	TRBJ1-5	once	TGTGCCAGCAGGGGACAGGGGGATCAGCCCCAGCATTTT	CASRGQGDQPQHF
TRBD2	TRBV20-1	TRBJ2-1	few	TGCAGTGCTAGTGGTCTTAGCGGGACATACAATGAGCAGTTCTTC	CSASGLSGTYNEQFF
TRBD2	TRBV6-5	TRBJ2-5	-	TGTGCCAGCAGTCCGCTAGCGGGGGGAGGAGAGACCCAGTACTTC	CASSPLAGGGETQYF
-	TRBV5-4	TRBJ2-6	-	TGTGCCAGCAGCTTGTCAAAACTAGAAACCTTAATCTCTGGGGCCAACGTCCTGACTTTC	CASSLSKLETLISGANVLTF
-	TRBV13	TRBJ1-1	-	TGTGCCAGCAGCTTAGGTTACAAGGGCGCTGAAGCTTTCTTT	CASSLGYKGAEAFF
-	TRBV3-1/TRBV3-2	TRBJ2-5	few	TGTGCCAGCAGCCACAATTACGGGCAAGAGACCCAGTACTTC	CASSHNYGQETQYF
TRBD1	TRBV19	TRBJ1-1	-	TGTGCCAGTATACTGACAGGGGGCACTGAAGCTTTCTTT	CASILTGGTEAFF
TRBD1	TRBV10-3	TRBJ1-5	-	TGTGCCATCAGTGCGGACAGGGAAGGCCAGCCCCAGCATTTT	CAISADREGQPQHF
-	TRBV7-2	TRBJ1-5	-	TGTGCCAGCAGCCACGAGACACATCAGCCCCAGCATTTT	CASSHETHQPQHF
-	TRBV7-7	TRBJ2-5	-	TGTGCCAGCAGCCCAAAGAGAGTAGCCGAAGAGAATGGAGAGACCCAGTACTTC	CASSPKRVAEENGETQYF
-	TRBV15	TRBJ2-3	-	TGTGCCACCAGCATGCTACGAGGGTTTGGAGTAGATACGCAGTATTTT	CATSMLRGFGVDTQYF
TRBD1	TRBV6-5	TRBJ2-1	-	TGTGCCAGCAGTTACTCGAGCAGGGGGTACAATGAGCAGTTCTTC	CASSYSSRGYNEQFF
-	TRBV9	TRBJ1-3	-	TGTGCCAGCAGCGTAGGGAGCACAGCTGGAAACACCATATATTTT	CASSVGSTAGNTIYF
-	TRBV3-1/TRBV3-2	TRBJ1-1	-	TGTGCCAGCAGCCAATGGACAGCCTCAAACACTGAAGCTTTCTTT	CASSQWTASNTEAFF
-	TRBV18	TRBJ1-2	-	TGTGCCAGCTCGGAGGGACCTAACTATGGCTACACCTTC	CASSEGPNYGYTF
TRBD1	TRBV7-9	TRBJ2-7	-	TGTGCCAGCACCTCGAGGGACAGACCATCCTACGAGCAGTACTTC	CASTSRDRPSYEQYF
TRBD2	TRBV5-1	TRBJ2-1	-	TGCGCCAGCAGCTTGGAGGGTAGCGGGAGGAACAATGAGCAGTTCTTC	CASSLEGSGRNNEQFF
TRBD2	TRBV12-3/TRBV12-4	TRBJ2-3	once	TGTGCGTCGGGAGGAACAGATACGCAGTATTTT	CASGGTDTQYF
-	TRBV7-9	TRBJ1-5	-	TGTGCCAGCAGCTTAGGCACCGCCCGGGGGAGAGGTCAGCCCCAGCATTTT	CASSLGTARGRGQPQHF
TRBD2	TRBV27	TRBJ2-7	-	TGTGCCAGCAGTGGGCGCCTAGCGGTCTACGAGCAGTACTTC	CASSGRLAVYEQYF